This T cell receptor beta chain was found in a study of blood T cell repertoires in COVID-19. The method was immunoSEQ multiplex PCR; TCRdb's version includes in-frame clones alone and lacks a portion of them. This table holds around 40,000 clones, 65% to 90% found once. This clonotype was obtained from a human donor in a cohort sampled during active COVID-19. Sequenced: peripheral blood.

CDR3 in DNA: TGTGCCAGCAGCGCCGGGACAGGGCTCACGACCGGGGAGCTGTTTTTT. This translates into CASSAGTGLTTGELFF. This chain links TRBV9 with TRBJ2-2; 9 nucleotides line up with TRBD1. The CDR3 has 16 amino acids. The V and J ends lost 3 bases and 5 bases, in that order; junction bases with no gene match: 8. Looked up from germline, CDR1 is SGDLS and CDR2 is YYNGEE.